Listed here are 25 T cell receptor beta chains from one sample, sequenced in a study of somatic mutations in cytotoxic T cells in rheumatoid arthritis (dated by TCRdb to between 2016 and 2019). The protocol used for the library was the immunoSEQ multiplex PCR assay. The immuneACCESS repertoire file appears here via TCRdb, limited to in-frame rearrangements. These files lack a portion of the clones; in checked studies, under half of the deficit traces to unresolved V genes, and the cause of the others is not known. The table for this sample lists more than 5,500 clones; about four fifths of them were counted only once. In total, the top ten clones hold about a tenth of the sample. Specimen: CD8+ T cells sorted from blood. The receptors were gathered from an adult with rheumatoid arthritis.

The V gene is TRBV6-4, the J gene TRBJ2-7; a weak D match, TRBD1 (6 bases). CDR3 length: 15 residues. Trimming stripped 0 bases from V and 6 bases from J, with 15 bases between. Looked up from germline, CDR1 is MRHNA and CDR2 is SNTAGT. The CDR3 coding sequence is TGTGCCAGCAGTGACTCACGGCAGGGACAAGGCGAGCAGTACGTC. Protein sequence: CASSDSRQGQGEQYV.

The chain combines TRBV7-6 with TRBJ2-1; TRBD1 aligns across 10 bases. V shed 1 base, J shed 8 bases, and the junction held 5 bases outside the gene matches. Germline CDR1 reads SGHVS; CDR2 reads FNYEAQ. The CDR3 is made up of 15 amino acids. The CDR3 nucleotides read TGTGCCAGCAGCTTAGGGGACAGGGGCGGGTATGAGCAGTTCTTC. Translated: CASSLGDRGGYEQFF.

This chain uses TRBV5-1 with TRBJ1-3, with D unresolved. The length of the CDR3 is 15 residues. V was shortened by 4 bases and J by 0 bases, with 11 bases between the two germline ends. CDR1 is SGHRS and CDR2 is YFSETQ in the germline V gene. CDR3 nucleotide sequence: TGCGCCAGCAGCCCGCCACGGTCCTCTGGAAACACCATATATTTT. It encodes CASSPPRSSGNTIYF.

The chain employs TRBV18 and TRBJ2-7; D remains unclear. The CDR3 consists of 15 residues. Germline CDR1 is KGHSH and CDR2 is LQKENI. Trimming left V 3 bases short and J 0 bases short, with 12 bases between. CDR3 bases: TGTGCCAGCTCACCTGGTGTCGGCGACTCCTACGAGCAGTACGTC. Amino acids: CASSPGVGDSYEQYV.

The genes are TRBV6-1 and TRBJ1-6; D gene unclear. Trimming pared 4 bases from V and 6 bases from J, leaving 25 bases between. Germline-derived CDR1 and CDR2 are MNHNS and SASEGT. CDR3 length equals 19 residues. CDR3 coding DNA: TGTGCCAGCAGTGCCCCCGGGAGCCCATCCCGAGACCCTAATTCACCCCTCCACTTT. The encoded protein is CASSAPGSPSRDPNSPLHF.

The chain joins TRBV2 to TRBJ2-7, with TRBD1 identical over 7 bases. Germline V gene sequence: CDR1 SNHLY, CDR2 FYNNEI. The CDR3 contains 16 residues. J gave up 2 bases and V 2 bases, and 9 bases lay outside the gene matches. In DNA, the CDR3 is TGTGCCAGCAGTGAATCACAGGGGCCGTCCCCCTACGAGCAGTACTTC. Encoded protein: CASSESQGPSPYEQYF. Combining the CDR3 with reference TRBV2 and TRBJ2-7 gives the whole variable domain EPEVTQTPSHQVTQMGQEVILRCVPISNHLYFYWYRQILGQKVEFLVSFYNNEISEKSEIFDDQFSVERPDGSNFTLKIRSTKLEDSAMYFCASSESQGPSPYEQYFGPGTRLTVT.

J is TRBJ2-5 and V is TRBV6-5, with 11 bases matching TRBD2. The CDR3 sequence is 16 residues long. Germline V gene sequence: CDR1 MNHEY, CDR2 SVGAGI. The junction had 6 bases not matched to a gene; V was cut back by 2 bases and J by 4 bases. CDR3 sequence: CASSYRFSGGAETQYF. CDR3 sequence (DNA): TGTGCCAGCAGTTACCGGTTTAGCGGGGGGGCAGAGACCCAGTACTTC.

V is TRBV6-5 and J is TRBJ1-1; D gene uncertain. CDR1 MNHEY and CDR2 SVGAGI come from the germline V gene. Trimming pared 2 bases from V and 1 base from J, leaving 5 bases between. The length of the CDR3 is 13 residues. CDR3 sequence reads: CASSYGRNTEAFF. The CDR3 DNA follows: TGTGCCAGCAGTTACGGGAGGAACACTGAAGCTTTCTTT.

The chain uses TRBV7-9 and TRBJ1-1; possibly TRBD1 for D (6 bases). The CDR3 has 16 residues. Germline V gene sequence: CDR1 SEHNR, CDR2 FQNEAQ (reference sequence). Deletions cut 3 bases from V and 1 base from J, with 15 bases between. For the CDR3, the DNA is TGTGCCAGCAGCTTCCCTCTTACAGGGAAGAACACTGAAGCTTTCTTT. Translated, it gives CASSFPLTGKNTEAFF.

The J gene is TRBJ1-5, the V gene TRBV19, with D possibly matching TRBD1 (6 bases). Germline assignment: CDR1 LNHDA and CDR2 SQIVND (reference sequence). The CDR3 extends over 15 amino acids. Trimming removed 7 bases at V and 0 bases at J, with 13 bases between. The CDR3 DNA reads TGTGCCAGTACCGCACAGGGTTATAGCAATCAGCCCCAGCATTTT. Its translation is CASTAQGYSNQPQHF.

The genes are TRBV5-1 and TRBJ2-5; 11 bases map to TRBD2. Germline V lookup: CDR1 SGHRS, CDR2 YFSETQ. This CDR3 is 16 amino acids long. With 0 bases clipped from V and 4 bases from J, the junction kept 5 bases outside the gene matches. The CDR3 sequence is CASSLAVAGGPETQYF. DNA for the CDR3: TGCGCCAGCAGCTTGGCCGTAGCGGGGGGGCCAGAGACCCAGTACTTC.

The chain joins TRBV7-2 to TRBJ2-7; D gene unclear. The CDR3 contains 15 residues. V dropped 5 bases and J dropped 0 bases, with 14 bases sitting between them. Germline V gene sequence: CDR1 SGHTA, CDR2 FQGNSA. CDR3 in DNA: TGTGCCAGCAGCGTAATCACAGACTTCTCCTACGAGCAGTACTTC. Residues: CASSVITDFSYEQYF.

The chain joins TRBV6-5 to TRBJ2-7; D is possibly TRBD1 or TRBD2 (6 bases each). There are 14 residues in the CDR3. Germline V gene lookup returns CDR1 MNHEY and CDR2 SVGAGI. The V gene lost 4 bases and the J gene lost 6 bases, with 16 bases spanning the gap. CDR3 protein: CASSFTGRQAEQYV. The DNA for the CDR3 is TGTGCCAGCAGTTTTACAGGGAGGCAAGCCGAGCAGTACGTC.

This chain uses TRBV7-9 with TRBJ1-4; 9 bases agree with TRBD1. The ends lost 5 bases at V and 6 bases at J; junction bases unmatched: 10. CDR3 length equals 16 residues. Germline V lookup: CDR1 SEHNR, CDR2 FQNEAQ (reference sequence). The CDR3 nucleotides read TGTGCCAGCAGCCCTAGCCGGGACAGGGCGGATGAAAAACTGTTTTTT. Amino acids: CASSPSRDRADEKLFF. The variable domain in full, with the rest retrieved from reference TRBV7-9 and TRBJ1-4, is DTGVSQNPRHKITKRGQNVTFRCDPISEHNRLYWYRQTLGQGPEFLTYFQNEAQLEKSRLLSDRFSAERPKGSFSTLEIQRTEQGDSAMYLCASSPSRDRADEKLFFGSGTQLSVL.

The genes are TRBV4-1 and TRBJ1-1; a possible D gene is TRBD1 (5 bases). Germline V gene lookup returns CDR1 MGHRA and CDR2 YSYEKL. This CDR3 region has 14 residues. The germline V and J ends were trimmed by 4 bases and 6 bases, with 15 bases remaining between them. CDR3 sequence (DNA): TGCGCCAGCAGCCCTCTCGACAGCGGTCCTGAAGCTTTCTTT. Residues: CASSPLDSGPEAFF.

This clone came up a few times. This chain joins TRBV18 and TRBJ1-1, with 8 bases aligning to TRBD1. Germline V gives CDR1 KGHSH, CDR2 LQKENI. The CDR3 extends over 14 amino acids. V gave up 4 bases and J gave up 3 bases; unmatched junction bases: 4. The CDR3 DNA reads TGTGCCAGCTCACTCACGACAGGGGACACTGAAGCTTTCTTT. This translates into CASSLTTGDTEAFF.

This clone was found a few times. The rearrangement links TRBV4-2 to TRBJ1-2; 7 nucleotides agree with TRBD1. The CDR3 covers 14 residues. V shed 2 bases and J 7 bases; nucleotides not matched to a gene: 7. Germline-derived CDR1 and CDR2 are LGHNA and YNFKEQ. The CDR3: CASSQREGGLGYTF. The CDR3 DNA reads as TGTGCCAGCAGCCAAAGGGAAGGGGGCCTTGGCTACACCTTC.

The chain recombines TRBV4-3 with TRBJ1-2; D gene ambiguous. From germline, CDR1 is LGHNA and CDR2 YSLEER. V gave up 1 base and J gave up 4 bases, with 13 bases separating them. This CDR3 has 15 amino acids. The CDR3: CASSQGRSALYGYTF. For the CDR3, the DNA is TGCGCCAGCAGCCAAGGCAGGTCGGCCCTCTATGGCTACACCTTC.

V and J are TRBV19 and TRBJ1-2; possibly TRBD1 for D (5 bases). The CDR3 runs 14 residues. Germline V lookup: CDR1 LNHDA, CDR2 SQIVND (reference sequence). V lost 4 bases, J lost 3 bases, and 12 bases lay in between. The CDR3 is CASSRQGPDYGYTF. In nucleotides, the CDR3 is TGTGCCAGTAGTAGGCAGGGCCCCGACTATGGCTACACCTTC.

The J gene is TRBJ1-5, the V gene TRBV6-1, with D unclear. CDR1 and CDR2 (germline): MNHNS, SASEGT. Trimming pared 5 bases from V and 1 base from J, leaving 12 bases between. CDR3 length: 15 residues. The CDR3 region is CASSLQAGSNQPQHF. For the CDR3, the DNA is TGTGCCAGCAGTCTTCAGGCGGGGAGCAATCAGCCCCAGCATTTT.

The chain combines TRBV6-5 with TRBJ2-7, with 8 bases that match TRBD1. Losses at the gene ends were 8 bases for V and 2 bases for J; bases not matched to a gene: 5. From germline, CDR1 is MNHEY and CDR2 SVGAGI. This CDR3 contains 13 residues. The CDR3 reads CASATQGAYEQYF. The CDR3 DNA follows: TGTGCCAGCGCCACACAGGGGGCCTACGAGCAGTACTTC.

The chain combines TRBV28 with TRBJ1-6; TRBD1 is a possible D gene (5 bases). There are 17 residues in the CDR3. CDR1 MDHEN and CDR2 SYDVKM come from the germline V gene. Trimming took 3 bases from V and 0 from J, leaving 12 bases between them. CDR3 in DNA: TGTGCCAGCAGTTTCCCCCGGACACTCTCCTATAATTCACCCCTCCACTTT. It yields the protein CASSFPRTLSYNSPLHF.

V gene TRBV28 combines with J gene TRBJ1-6; the D is unclear. This CDR3 spans 16 amino acids. CDR1 is MDHEN and CDR2 is SYDVKM in the germline V gene. Trimming shortened V by 5 bases and J by 0 bases, and 11 bases separated the two germline ends. The CDR3 reads CASSVYWFSYNSPLHF. CDR3 nucleotides: TGTGCCAGCAGTGTCTACTGGTTCTCCTATAATTCACCCCTCCACTTT.

The chain combines TRBV19 with TRBJ2-5; TRBD2 agrees at 11 bases. Germline CDR1 LNHDA, CDR2 SQIVND (reference sequence). With V trimmed by 6 bases and J by 1 base, 7 bases remained unmatched. The CDR3 has 16 amino acids. CDR3 nucleotide sequence: TGTGCCAGTAGGAACAGACTAGCGGGGCCCCAAGAGACCCAGTACTTC. Amino acids: CASRNRLAGPQETQYF.

A single count supports this clone. The genes are TRBV5-1 and TRBJ1-4; tentatively, D is TRBD1 (5 bases). Trimming took off 1 base at V and 8 bases at J, with 15 bases between the two ends. CDR1 SGHRS and CDR2 YFSETQ come from the germline V gene. This CDR3 is 15 amino acids long. In DNA, the CDR3 is TGCGCCAGCAGCTTGTCCGGGGGTCTAGGCGAAAAACTGTTTTTT. Encoded protein: CASSLSGGLGEKLFF.